This T cell receptor (beta chain) emerged from a study of blood T cell repertoires in COVID-19. Study-level information: Samples representing acute and convalescent COVID-19 were sourced from the United States, Italy and Spain. The analysed material was cDNA or gDNA that came from T cells, B-cell-depleted T cells, or PBMCs.

Here immunoSEQ multiplex PCR was the method, and the copy in TCRdb shows in-frame clones only, minus some. The sample has about 310,000 clones; 90% are singletons. V trimming: 6 bases; J trimming: 8 bases; junction bases outside the gene matches: 24. The germline V gene has CDR1 MNHEY and CDR2 SMNVEV (reference sequence). The CDR3 covers 18 residues. It was during active infection that Seattle patients were enrolled and then longitudinally followed. This sequence originates from a woman aged 40 to 50 with COVID-19, enrolled during active disease. This chain connects TRBV27 to TRBJ1-2; 7 positions agree with TRBD1. The sequencing sample was made of peripheral blood. CDR3 amino acids: CASSPVLAGTAIPWGYTF. The CDR3 DNA sequence: TGTGCCAGCAGCCCCGTGTTAGCCGGGACAGCAATCCCCTGGGGCTACACCTTC.